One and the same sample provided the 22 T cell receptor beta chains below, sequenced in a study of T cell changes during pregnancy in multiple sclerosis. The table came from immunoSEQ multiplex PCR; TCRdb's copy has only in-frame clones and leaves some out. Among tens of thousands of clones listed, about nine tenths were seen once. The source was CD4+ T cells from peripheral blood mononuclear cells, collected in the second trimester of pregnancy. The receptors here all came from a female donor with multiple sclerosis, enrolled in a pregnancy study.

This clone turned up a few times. The DNA of the CDR3 is TGTGCCAGCAGACGGACAGGGCGGGGAAACACCATATATTTT. Translating gives CASRRTGRGNTIYF. This sequence joins TRBV6-1 and TRBJ1-3; 8 bases align to TRBD1. Germline CDR1 MNHNS, CDR2 SASEGT. The CDR3 spans 14 residues. Trimming cost V 6 bases and J 4 bases; bases outside gene matches: 5.

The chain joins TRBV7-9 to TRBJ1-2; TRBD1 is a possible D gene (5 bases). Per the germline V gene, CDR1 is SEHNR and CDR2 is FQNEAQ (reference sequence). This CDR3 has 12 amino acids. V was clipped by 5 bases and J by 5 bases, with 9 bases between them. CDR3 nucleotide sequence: TGTGCCAGCAGCCGAGACAGATATGGCTACACCTTC. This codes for CASSRDRYGYTF.

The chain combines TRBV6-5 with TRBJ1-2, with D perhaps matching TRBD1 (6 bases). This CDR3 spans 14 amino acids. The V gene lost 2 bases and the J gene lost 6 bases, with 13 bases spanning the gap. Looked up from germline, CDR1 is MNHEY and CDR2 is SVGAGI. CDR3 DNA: TGTGCCAGCAGTTACCCTACAGGGAGTCATGGCTACACCTTC. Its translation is CASSYPTGSHGYTF.

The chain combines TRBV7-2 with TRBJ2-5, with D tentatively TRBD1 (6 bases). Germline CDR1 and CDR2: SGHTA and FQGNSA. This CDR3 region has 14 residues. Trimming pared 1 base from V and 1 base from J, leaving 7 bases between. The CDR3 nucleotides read TGTGCCAGCAGCTTAGGACAGGCCCAAGAGACCCAGTACTTC. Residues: CASSLGQAQETQYF.

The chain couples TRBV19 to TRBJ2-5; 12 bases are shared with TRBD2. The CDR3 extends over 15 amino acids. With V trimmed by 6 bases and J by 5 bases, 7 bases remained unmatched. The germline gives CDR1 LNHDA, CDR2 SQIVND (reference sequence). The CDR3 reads CASSRTSGIGETQYF. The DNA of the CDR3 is TGTGCCAGTAGCAGGACTAGCGGGATTGGGGAGACCCAGTACTTC.

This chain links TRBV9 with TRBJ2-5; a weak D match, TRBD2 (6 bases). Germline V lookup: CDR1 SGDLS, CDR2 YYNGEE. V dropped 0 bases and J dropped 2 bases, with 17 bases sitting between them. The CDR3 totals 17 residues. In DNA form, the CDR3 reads TGTGCCAGCAGCGTAGGGGTCCGGCTAGCGCCTCAAGAGACCCAGTACTTC. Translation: CASSVGVRLAPQETQYF.

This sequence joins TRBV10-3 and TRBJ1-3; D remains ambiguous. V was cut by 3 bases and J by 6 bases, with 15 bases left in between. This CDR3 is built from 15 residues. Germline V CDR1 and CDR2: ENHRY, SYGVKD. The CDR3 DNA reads TGTGCCATCAGTGATCCGGGGATGGATGAAAACACCATATATTTT. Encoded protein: CAISDPGMDENTIYF.

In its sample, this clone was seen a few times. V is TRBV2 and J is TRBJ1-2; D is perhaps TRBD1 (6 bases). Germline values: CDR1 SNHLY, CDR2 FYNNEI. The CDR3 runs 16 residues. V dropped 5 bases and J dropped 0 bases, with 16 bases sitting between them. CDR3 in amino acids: CASSYRRQATNYGYTF. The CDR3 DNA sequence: TGTGCCAGCAGTTACCGACGACAGGCTACTAACTATGGCTACACCTTC.

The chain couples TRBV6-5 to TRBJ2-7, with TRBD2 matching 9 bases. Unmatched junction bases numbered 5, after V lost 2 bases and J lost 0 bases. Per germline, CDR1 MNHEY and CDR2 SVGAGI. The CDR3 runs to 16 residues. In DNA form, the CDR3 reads TGTGCCAGCAGTTACCGGGGACTAGCCAGCTCCTACGAGCAGTACTTC. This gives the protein CASSYRGLASSYEQYF.

CDR3 DNA sequence: TGCGCCAGCAGCCAAGGTCATGGGGCCGGGACAGATACGCAGTATTTT. Translated, it gives CASSQGHGAGTDTQYF. The chain couples TRBV4-3 to TRBJ2-3, with D perhaps TRBD1 (5 bases). V shed 1 base and J shed 3 bases, with 14 bases lying between them. CDR3 length: 16 amino acids. In germline, CDR1 is LGHNA, CDR2 YSLEER.

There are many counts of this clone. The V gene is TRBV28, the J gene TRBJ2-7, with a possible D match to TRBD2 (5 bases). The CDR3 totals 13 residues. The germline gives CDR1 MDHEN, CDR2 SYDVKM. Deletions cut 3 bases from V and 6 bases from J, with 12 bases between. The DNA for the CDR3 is TGTGCCAGCAGTTTGTCTAGCTGGGGCGAGCAGTACTTC. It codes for CASSLSSWGEQYF. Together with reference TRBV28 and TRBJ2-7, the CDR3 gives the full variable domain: DVKVTQSSRYLVKRTGEKVFLECVQDMDHENMFWYRQDPGLGLRLIYFSYDVKMKEKGDIPEGYSVSREKKERFSLILESASTNQTSMYLCASSLSSWGEQYFGPGTRLTVT.

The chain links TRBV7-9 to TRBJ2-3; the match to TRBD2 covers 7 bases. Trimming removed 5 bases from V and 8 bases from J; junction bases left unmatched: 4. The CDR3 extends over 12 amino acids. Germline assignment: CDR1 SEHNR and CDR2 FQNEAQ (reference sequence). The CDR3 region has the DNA TGTGCCAGCAGCCGACTAGCCGGTACGCAGTATTTT. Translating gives CASSRLAGTQYF.

The CDR3 nucleotides read TGCAGCGTTGCCCCCGGGACAGGTACCTACGAGCAGTACTTC. The encoded protein is CSVAPGTGTYEQYF. The chain employs TRBV29-1 and TRBJ2-7; 8 nucleotides match TRBD1. V gave up 4 bases and J gave up 2 bases; unmatched junction bases: 7. CDR1 SQVTM and CDR2 ANQGSEA come from the germline V gene. CDR3 length equals 14 residues.

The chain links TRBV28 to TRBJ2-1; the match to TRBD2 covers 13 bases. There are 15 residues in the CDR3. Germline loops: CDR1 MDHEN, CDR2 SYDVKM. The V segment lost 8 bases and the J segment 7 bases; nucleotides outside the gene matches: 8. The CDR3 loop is CASLRLAGGDNEQFF. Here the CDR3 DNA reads TGTGCCAGCCTCCGACTAGCGGGAGGTGATAATGAGCAGTTCTTC. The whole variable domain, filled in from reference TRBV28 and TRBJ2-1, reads DVKVTQSSRYLVKRTGEKVFLECVQDMDHENMFWYRQDPGLGLRLIYFSYDVKMKEKGDIPEGYSVSREKKERFSLILESASTNQTSMYLCASLRLAGGDNEQFFGPGTRLTVL.

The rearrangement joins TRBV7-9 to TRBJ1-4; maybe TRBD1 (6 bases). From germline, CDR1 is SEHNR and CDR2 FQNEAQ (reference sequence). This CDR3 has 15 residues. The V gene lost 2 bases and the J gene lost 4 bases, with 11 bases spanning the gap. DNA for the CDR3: TGTGCCAGCAGCTTAACTACAGGGAGTAATGAAAAACTGTTTTTT. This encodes CASSLTTGSNEKLFF.

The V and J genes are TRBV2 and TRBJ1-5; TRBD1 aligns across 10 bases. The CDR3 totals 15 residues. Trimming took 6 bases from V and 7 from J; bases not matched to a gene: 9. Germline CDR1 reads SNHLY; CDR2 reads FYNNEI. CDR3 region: CASRDRDRGRQPQHF. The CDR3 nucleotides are TGTGCCAGCAGGGACCGGGACAGGGGTCGCCAGCCCCAGCATTTT.

CDR3 sequence: CASSRQGAYEQYF. The DNA for the CDR3 is TGTGCCAGCAGCCGACAGGGGGCTTACGAGCAGTACTTC. The V and J genes are TRBV7-2 and TRBJ2-7; 10 positions agree with TRBD1. With V trimmed by 5 bases and J by 4 bases, 2 bases remained unmatched. CDR1 and CDR2 (germline): SGHTA, FQGNSA. CDR3 length equals 13 residues.

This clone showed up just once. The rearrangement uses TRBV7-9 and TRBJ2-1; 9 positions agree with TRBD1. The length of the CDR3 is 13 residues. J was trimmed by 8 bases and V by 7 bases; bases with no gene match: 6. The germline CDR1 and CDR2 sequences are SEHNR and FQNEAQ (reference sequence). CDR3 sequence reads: CASTGQGRYEQFF. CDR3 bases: TGTGCCAGCACCGGACAGGGGCGGTATGAGCAGTTCTTC.

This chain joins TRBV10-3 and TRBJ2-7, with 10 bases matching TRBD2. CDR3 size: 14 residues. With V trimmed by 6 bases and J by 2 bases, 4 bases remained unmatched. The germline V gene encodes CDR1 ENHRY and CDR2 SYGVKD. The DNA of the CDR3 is TGTGCCATCAGACCGGGACTAGCGACCTACGAGCAGTACTTC. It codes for CAIRPGLATYEQYF.

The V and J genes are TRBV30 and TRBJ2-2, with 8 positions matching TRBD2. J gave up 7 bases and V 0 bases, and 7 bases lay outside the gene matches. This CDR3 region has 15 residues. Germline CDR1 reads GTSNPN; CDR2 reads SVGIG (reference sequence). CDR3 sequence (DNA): TGTGCCTGGAGTGTAAGCGGGAGTATGGGCGGGGAGCTGTTTTTT. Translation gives CAWSVSGSMGGELFF.

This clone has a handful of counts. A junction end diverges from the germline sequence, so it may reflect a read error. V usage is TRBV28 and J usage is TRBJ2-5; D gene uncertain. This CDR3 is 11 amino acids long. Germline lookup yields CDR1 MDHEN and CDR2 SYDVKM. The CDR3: CASRGQGTQYF. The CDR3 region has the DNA TGTGCCAGCAGGGGCCAAGGGACCCAGTACTTC.

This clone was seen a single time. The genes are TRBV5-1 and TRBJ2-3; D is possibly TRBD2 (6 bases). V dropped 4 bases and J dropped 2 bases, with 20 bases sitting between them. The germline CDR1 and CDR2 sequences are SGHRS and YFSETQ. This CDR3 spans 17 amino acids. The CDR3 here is CASSSSAGPRDTDTQYF. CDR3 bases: TGCGCCAGCAGCAGTTCCGCGGGACCTCGAGACACAGATACGCAGTATTTT.